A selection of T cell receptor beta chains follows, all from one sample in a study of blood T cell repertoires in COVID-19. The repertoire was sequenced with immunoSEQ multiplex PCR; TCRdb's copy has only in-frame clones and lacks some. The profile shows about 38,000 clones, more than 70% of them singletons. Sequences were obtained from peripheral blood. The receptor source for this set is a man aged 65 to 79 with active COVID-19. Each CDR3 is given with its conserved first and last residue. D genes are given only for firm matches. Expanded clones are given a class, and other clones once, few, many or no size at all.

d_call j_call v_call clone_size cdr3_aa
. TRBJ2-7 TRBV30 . CAWSLGSSYEQYF
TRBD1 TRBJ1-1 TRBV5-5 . CASSHLTGTNTEAFF
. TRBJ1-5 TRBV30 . CAWGGGNQPQHF
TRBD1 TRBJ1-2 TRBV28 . CASRLTGTGGNYGYTF
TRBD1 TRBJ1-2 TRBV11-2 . CASSRDRGHGYTF
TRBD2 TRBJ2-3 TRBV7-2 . CASSFGTSGSTDTQYF
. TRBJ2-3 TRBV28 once CASSSKGFSTDTQYF
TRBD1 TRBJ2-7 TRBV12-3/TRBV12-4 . CASRDSSYEQYF
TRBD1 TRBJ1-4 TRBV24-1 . CATSGTGGEKLFF
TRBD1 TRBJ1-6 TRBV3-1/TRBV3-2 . CASSARGQGFSPLHF
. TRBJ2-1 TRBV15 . CATSTGGPGNEQFF
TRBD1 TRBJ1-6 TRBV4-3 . CASSQDPGQTTPLHF
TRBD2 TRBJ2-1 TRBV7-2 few CASSPRGGGNNEQFF
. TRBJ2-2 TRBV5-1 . CASSPALSSVIELFF
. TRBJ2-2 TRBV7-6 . CASSSQVANTGELFF
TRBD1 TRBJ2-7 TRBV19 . CASSIRGQGSYEQYF
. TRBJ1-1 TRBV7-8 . CASSTPPERNTEAFF
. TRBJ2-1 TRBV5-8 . CASSLDARFSYNEQFF
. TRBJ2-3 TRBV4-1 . CASSPLWGQDTQYF
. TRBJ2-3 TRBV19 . CAGRRRKADTQYF
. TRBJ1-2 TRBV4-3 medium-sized CASSQEIGGTQAPYGYTF
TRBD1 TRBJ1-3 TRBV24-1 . CATSDPGQVGSGNTIYF
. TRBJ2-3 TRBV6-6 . CASSRTGGTDTQYF
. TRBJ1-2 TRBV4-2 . CASSQDWLSSDYYGYTF
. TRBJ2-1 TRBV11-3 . CASSSRPGPQFF
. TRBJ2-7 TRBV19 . CASSILGAGRYEQYF
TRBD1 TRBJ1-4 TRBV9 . CASSPARSGGSEKLFF
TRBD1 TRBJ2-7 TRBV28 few CASSLVSGGRREQYF
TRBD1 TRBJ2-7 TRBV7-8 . CASSPRTSGTGLFSKSYEQYF
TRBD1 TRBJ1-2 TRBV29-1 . CSVSGQGNYGYTF
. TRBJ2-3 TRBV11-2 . CASSLQDPPTDTQYF
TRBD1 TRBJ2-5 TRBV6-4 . CASSETGGGRETQYF
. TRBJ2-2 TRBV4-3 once CASSQGQGGGELFF
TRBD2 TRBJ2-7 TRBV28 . CASSPGLAGEDEQYF
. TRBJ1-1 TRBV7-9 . CASSTRGAGGNTEAFF
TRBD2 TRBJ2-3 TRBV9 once CASSGHTSGMIDTQYF
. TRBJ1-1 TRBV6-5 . CASSAYVDTEAFF
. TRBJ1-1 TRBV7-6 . CASSLGAAGVGNTEAFF
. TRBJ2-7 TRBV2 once CASSEGAGAYEQYF
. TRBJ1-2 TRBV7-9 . CASSLTSGGTF
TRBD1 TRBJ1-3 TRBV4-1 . CASSHPGQQGRRLIGNTIYF